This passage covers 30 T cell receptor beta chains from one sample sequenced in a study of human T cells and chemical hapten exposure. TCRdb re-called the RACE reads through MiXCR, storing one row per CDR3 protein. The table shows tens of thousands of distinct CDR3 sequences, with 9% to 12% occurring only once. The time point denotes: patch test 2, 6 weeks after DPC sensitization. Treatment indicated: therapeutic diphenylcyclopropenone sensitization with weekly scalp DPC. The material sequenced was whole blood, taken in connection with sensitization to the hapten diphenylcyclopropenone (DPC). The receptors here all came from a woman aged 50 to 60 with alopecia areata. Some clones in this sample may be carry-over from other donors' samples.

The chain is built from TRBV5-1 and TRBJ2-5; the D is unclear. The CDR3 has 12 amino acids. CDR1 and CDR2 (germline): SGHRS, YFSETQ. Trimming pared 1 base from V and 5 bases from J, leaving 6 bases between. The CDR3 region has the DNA TGCGCCAGCAGCTTGTCGAGTGAGACCCAGTACTTC. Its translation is CASSLSSETQYF.

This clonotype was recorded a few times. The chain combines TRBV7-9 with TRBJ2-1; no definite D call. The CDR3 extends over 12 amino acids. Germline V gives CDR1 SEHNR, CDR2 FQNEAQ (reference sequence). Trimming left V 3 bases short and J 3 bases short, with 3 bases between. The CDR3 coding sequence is TGTGCCAGCAGCTTCCTCTACAATGAGCAGTTCTTC. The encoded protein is CASSFLYNEQFF.

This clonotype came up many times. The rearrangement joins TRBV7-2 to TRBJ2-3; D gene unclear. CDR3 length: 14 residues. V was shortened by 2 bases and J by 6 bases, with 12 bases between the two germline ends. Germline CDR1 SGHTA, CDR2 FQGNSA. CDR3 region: CASSLKNLVDTQYF. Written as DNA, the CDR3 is TGTGCCAGCAGCTTAAAGAACCTGGTTGATACGCAGTATTTT.

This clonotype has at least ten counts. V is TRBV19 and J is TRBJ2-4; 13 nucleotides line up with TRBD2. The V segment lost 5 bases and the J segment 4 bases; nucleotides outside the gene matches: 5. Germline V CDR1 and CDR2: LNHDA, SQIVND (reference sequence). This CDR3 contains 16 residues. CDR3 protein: CASSRTSGSSKNIQYF. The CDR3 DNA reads TGTGCCAGTAGTCGGACTAGCGGGAGCTCGAAAAACATTCAGTACTTC.

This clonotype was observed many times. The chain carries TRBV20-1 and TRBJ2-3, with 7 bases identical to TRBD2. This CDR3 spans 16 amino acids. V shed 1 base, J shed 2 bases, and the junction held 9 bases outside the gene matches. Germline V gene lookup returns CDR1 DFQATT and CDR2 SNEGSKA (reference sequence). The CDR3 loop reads CSARVPSGGITDTQYF. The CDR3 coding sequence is TGCAGTGCTAGAGTACCTAGCGGAGGGATCACAGATACGCAGTATTTT.

CDR3 in DNA: TGTGCCAGCAGCGTAGCTCCCCAGCTGGGCTACAATGAGCAGTTCTTC. Its protein is CASSVAPQLGYNEQFF. V gene TRBV9 combines with J gene TRBJ2-1; D not certain. This CDR3 region has 16 residues. V lost 0 bases and J 3 bases, leaving 13 bases between the germline ends. Germline V gene sequence: CDR1 SGDLS, CDR2 YYNGEE.

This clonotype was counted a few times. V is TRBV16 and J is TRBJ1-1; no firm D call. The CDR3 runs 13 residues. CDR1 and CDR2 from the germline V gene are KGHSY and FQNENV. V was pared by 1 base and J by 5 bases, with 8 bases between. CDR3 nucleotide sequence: TGTGCCAGCAGCCAATTGGTGGGGACTGAAGCTTTCTTT. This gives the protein CASSQLVGTEAFF.

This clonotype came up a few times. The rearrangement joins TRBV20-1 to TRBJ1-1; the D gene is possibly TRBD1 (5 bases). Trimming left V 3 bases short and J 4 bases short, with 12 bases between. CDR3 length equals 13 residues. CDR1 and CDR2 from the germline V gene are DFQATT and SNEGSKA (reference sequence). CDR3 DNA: TGCAGTGCTAGGGGACCGTTGTTCACTGAAGCTTTCTTT. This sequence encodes CSARGPLFTEAFF.

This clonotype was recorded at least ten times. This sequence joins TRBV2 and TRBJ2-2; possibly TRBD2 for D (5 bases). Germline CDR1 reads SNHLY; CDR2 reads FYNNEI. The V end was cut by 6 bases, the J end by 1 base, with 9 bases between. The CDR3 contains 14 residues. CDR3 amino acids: CASRGGQNTGELFF. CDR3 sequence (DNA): TGTGCCAGCAGGGGCGGGCAGAACACCGGGGAGCTGTTTTTT.

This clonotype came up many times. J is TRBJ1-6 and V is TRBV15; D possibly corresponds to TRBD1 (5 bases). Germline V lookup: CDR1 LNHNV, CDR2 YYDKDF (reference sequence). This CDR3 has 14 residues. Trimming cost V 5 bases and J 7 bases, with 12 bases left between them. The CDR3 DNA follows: TGTGCCACCAGCGAGGGACGGCAGAATTCACCCCTCCACTTT. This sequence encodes CATSEGRQNSPLHF.

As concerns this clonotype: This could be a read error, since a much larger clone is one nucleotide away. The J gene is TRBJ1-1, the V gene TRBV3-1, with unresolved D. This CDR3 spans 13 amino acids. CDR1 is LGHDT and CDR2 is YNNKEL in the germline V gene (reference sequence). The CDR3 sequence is CASSQDPATEVFF. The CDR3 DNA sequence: TGTGCCAGCAGCCAAGATCCGGCTACTGAAGTTTTCTTT.

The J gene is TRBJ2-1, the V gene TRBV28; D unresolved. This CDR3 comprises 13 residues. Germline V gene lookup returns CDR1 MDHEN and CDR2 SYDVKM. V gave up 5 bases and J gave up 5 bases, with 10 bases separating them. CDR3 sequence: CASSNPQNNEQFF. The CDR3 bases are TGTGCCAGCAGTAACCCACAGAACAATGAGCAGTTCTTC.

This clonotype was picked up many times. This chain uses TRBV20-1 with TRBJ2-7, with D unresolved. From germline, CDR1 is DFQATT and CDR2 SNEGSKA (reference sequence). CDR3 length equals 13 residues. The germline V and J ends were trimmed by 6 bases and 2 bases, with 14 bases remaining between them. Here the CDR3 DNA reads TGCAGTGCCCAGACTGGGGTGACCTACGAGCAGTACTTC. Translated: CSAQTGVTYEQYF.

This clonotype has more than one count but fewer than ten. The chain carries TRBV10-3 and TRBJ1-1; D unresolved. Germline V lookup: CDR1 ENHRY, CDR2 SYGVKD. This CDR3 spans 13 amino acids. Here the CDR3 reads CATQRVANTEAFF. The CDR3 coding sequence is TGTGCAACGCAAAGGGTGGCGAACACTGAAGCTTTCTTT.

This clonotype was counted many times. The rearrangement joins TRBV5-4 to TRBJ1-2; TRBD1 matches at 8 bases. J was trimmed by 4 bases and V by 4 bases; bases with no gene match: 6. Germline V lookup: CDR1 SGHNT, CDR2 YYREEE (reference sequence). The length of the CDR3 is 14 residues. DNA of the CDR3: TGTGCCAGCAGCGGGGACAGGATTGGCTATGGCTACACCTTC. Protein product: CASSGDRIGYGYTF.

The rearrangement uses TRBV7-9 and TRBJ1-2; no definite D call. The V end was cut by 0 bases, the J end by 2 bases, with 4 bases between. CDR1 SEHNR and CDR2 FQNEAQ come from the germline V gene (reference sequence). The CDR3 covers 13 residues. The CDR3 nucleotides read TGTGCCAGCAGCTTAGCGCTCAACTATGGCTACACCTTC. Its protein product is CASSLALNYGYTF.

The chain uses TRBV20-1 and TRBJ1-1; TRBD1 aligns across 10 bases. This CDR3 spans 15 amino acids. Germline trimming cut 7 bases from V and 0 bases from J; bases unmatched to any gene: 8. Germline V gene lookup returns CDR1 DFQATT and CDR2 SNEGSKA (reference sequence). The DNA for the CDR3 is TGCAGTGTGGAGGGGACAGGGGTGATGAACACTGAAGCTTTCTTT. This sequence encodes CSVEGTGVMNTEAFF.

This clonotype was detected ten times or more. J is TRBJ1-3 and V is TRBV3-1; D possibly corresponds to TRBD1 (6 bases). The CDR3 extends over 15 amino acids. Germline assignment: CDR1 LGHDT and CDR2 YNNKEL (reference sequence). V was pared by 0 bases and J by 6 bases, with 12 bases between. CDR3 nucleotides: TGTGCCAGCAGCCAAGATGGTACAGGGATAAACACCATATATTTT. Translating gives CASSQDGTGINTIYF.

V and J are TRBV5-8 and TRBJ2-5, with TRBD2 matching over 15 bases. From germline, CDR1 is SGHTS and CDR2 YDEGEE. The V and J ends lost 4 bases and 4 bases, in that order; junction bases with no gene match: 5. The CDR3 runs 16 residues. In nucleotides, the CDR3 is TGTGCCAGCAGCCCGGGACTAGCGGGAGGTTTAGAGACCCAGTACTTC. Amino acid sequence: CASSPGLAGGLETQYF.

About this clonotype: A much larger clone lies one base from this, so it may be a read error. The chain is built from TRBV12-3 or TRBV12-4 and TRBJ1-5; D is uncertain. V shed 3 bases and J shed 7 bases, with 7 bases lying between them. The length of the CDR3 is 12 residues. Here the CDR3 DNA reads TGTGCCAGCAGTTTTAGTAAACAGCCCCAGCATTTT. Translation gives CASSFSKQPQHF.

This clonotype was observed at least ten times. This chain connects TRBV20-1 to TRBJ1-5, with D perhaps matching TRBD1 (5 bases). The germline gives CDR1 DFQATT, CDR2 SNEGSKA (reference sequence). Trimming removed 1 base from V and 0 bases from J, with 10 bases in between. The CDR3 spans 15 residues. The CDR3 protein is CSARVTVYSNQPQHF. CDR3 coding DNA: TGCAGTGCTAGAGTGACAGTATATAGCAATCAGCCCCAGCATTTT.

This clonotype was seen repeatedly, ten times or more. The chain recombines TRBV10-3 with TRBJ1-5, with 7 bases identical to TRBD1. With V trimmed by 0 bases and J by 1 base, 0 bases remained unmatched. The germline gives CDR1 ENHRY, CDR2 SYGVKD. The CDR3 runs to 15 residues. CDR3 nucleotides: TGTGCCATCAGTGAGTCCAGGGGGAGCAATCAGCCCCAGCATTTT. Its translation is CAISESRGSNQPQHF.

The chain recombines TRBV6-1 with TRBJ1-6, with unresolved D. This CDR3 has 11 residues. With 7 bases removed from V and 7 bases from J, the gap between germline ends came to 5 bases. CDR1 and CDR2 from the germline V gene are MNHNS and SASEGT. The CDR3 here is CASNTNSPLHF. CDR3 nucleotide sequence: TGTGCCAGCAATACGAATTCACCCCTCCACTTT.

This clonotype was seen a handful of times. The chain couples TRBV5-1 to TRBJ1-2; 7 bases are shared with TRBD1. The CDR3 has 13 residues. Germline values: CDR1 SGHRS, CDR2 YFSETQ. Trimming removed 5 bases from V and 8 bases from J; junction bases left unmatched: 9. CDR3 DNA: TGCGCCAGCAGTCTTACAGGGGTACGCGGCTACACCTTC. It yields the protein CASSLTGVRGYTF.

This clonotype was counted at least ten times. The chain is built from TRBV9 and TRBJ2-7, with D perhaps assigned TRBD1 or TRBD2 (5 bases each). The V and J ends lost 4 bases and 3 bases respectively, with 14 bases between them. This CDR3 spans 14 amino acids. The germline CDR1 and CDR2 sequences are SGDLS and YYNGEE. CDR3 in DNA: TGTGCCAGCAGCCCACGGGACGGATTCTACGAGCAGTACTTC. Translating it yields CASSPRDGFYEQYF. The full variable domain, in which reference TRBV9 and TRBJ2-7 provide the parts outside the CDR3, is DSGVTQTPKHLITATGQRVTLRCSPRSGDLSVYWYQQSLDQGLQFLIQYYNGEERAKGNILERFSAQQFPDLHSELNLSSLELGDSALYFCASSPRDGFYEQYFGPGTRLTVT.

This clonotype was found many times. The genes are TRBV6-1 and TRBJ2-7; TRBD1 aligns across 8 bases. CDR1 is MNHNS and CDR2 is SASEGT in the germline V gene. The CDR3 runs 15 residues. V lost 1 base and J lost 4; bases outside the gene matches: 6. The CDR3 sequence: CASSEGGQGIYEQYF. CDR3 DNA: TGTGCCAGCAGTGAAGGTGGACAGGGAATTTACGAGCAGTACTTC.

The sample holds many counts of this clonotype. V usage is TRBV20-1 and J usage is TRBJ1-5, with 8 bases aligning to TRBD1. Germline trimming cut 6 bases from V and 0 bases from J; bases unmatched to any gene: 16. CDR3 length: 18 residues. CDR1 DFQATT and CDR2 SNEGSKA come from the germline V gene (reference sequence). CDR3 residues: CSASPGDRGKYSNQPQHF. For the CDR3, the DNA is TGCAGTGCCTCCCCGGGAGACAGGGGTAAATATAGCAATCAGCCCCAGCATTTT.

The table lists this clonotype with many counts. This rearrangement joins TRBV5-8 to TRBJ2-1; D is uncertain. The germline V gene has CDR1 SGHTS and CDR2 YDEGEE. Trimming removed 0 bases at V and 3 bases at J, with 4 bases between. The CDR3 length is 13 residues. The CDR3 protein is CASSLANYNEQFF. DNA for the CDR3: TGTGCCAGCAGCTTGGCTAACTACAATGAGCAGTTCTTC.

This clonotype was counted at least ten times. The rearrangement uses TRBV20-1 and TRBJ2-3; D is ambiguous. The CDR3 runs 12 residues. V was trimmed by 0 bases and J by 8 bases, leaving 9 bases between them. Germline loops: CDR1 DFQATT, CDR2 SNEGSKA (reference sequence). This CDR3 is CSAREGERTQYF. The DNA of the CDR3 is TGCAGTGCTAGAGAGGGCGAGCGTACGCAGTATTTT.

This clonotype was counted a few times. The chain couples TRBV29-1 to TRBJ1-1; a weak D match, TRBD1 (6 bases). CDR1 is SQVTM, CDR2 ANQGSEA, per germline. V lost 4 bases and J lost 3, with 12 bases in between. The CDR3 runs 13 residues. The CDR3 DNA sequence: TGCAGCGTTGGGAAGGGGGAGTACACTGAAGCTTTCTTT. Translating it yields CSVGKGEYTEAFF.